This T cell receptor (beta chain) came from a study of T cell repertoires in cytomegalovirus infection. Across the whole study: The study used recently identified HLA-C-restricted and well-studied HLA-B-restricted CMV epitopes. Based on public TCR beta signatures, there were indications of CMV infection and of a matching HLA type. Study outcomes and limitations: There were carriers of CMV plus the relevant HLA, and cumulative public TCR beta family frequency identified them.

From the reads, TCRdb called clonotypes with MiXCR, one entry per CDR3 protein. The repertoire consists of 110,000 to 150,000 distinct CDR3 sequences, with about 32% occurring once and the leading ten covering roughly half. CDR1 and CDR2 from the germline V gene are SGHTA and FQGNSA. CDR3 length: 13 amino acids. V lost 7 bases to trimming and J lost 3 bases, with 12 bases between them. This clonotype was recorded once. Its specificity is unknown. The sequence was collected from a human donor in good health (CMV status not recorded). Some clones in this sample may be carry-over from other donors' samples. The rearrangement joins TRBV7-2 to TRBJ2-5; possibly TRBD2 for D (5 bases). The sample was CD8+ T cells from cultured PBMCs, taken from culture after CMV antigen stimulation. CDR3 region: CASNSDGKETQYF. The CDR3 nucleotides read TGTGCCAGCAATTCGGACGGGAAAGAGACCCAGTACTTC. Full variable domain (rest looked up from reference TRBV7-2 and TRBJ2-5): GAGVSQSPSNKVTEKGKDVELRCDPISGHTALYWYRQSLGQGLEFLIYFQGNSAPDKSGLPSDRFSAERTGGSVSTLTIQRTQQEDSAVYLCASNSDGKETQYFGPGTRLLVL.